The next 12 T cell receptor beta chains were all read from a single sample in a study of T cell responses to AZD1222 COVID-19 vaccine. The assay was immunoSEQ multiplex PCR, and TCRdb's table has in-frame clones only and misses some. This sample has 100,000 to 150,000 clones, with approximately 89% found just once. Sequencing used peripheral blood, obtained on day 0 of AZD1222 vaccination. These TCRs come from an adult in good health.

The count of this clone is one. The rearrangement uses TRBV6-5 and TRBJ2-7; 8 bases align to TRBD1. Per germline, CDR1 MNHEY and CDR2 SVGAGI. J was trimmed by 6 bases and V by 2 bases; bases with no gene match: 6. The CDR3 has 14 amino acids. The CDR3 loop is CASSYLDRVGEQYF. CDR3 coding DNA: TGTGCCAGCAGTTACCTGGACAGGGTTGGCGAGCAGTACTTC.

The chain is built from TRBV10-3 and TRBJ2-7; 9 positions agree with TRBD1. This CDR3 contains 14 residues. The junction had 10 bases not matched to a gene; V was cut back by 7 bases and J by 6 bases. CDR1 is ENHRY and CDR2 is SYGVKD in the germline V gene. Written as DNA, the CDR3 is TGTGCCATCAAAGGGGACAGGGAATACGGCGAGCAGTACTTC. Protein sequence: CAIKGDREYGEQYF.

The J gene is TRBJ2-7, the V gene TRBV3-1 (or the pseudogene TRBV3-2), with a weak D call TRBD2 (5 bases). The CDR3 consists of 17 residues. V lost 6 bases and J 0 bases, leaving 21 bases between the germline ends. Germline V CDR1 and CDR2: LGHDT, YNNKEL (reference sequence). Here the CDR3 DNA reads TGTGCCAGCAGTACCGTTTTGTACGGGATCCCCTCCTACGAGCAGTACTTC. This codes for CASSTVLYGIPSYEQYF.

The rearrangement uses TRBV7-2 and TRBJ2-5; either TRBD1 or TRBD2 may supply D (7 bases each). CDR3 length: 13 amino acids. V lost 5 bases and J 4 bases, leaving 11 bases between the germline ends. Per germline, CDR1 SGHTA and CDR2 FQGNSA. DNA for the CDR3: TGTGCCAGCAGCCAGGGGGGGCCAGAGACCCAGTACTTC. This gives the protein CASSQGGPETQYF.

V and J are TRBV25-1 and TRBJ2-1, with a tentative D call TRBD1 (5 bases). V gave up 7 bases and J gave up 5 bases, with 9 bases separating them. Germline CDR1 reads MGHDK; CDR2 reads SYGVNS. The CDR3 spans 12 residues. The CDR3 sequence: CASNDRHNEQFF. Here the CDR3 DNA reads TGTGCCAGCAACGACAGACACAATGAGCAGTTCTTC.

The chain recombines TRBV5-1 with TRBJ1-5; no definite D call. Looked up from germline, CDR1 is SGHRS and CDR2 is YFSETQ. Deletions cut 0 bases from V and 7 bases from J, with 14 bases between. CDR3 length equals 15 residues. The CDR3 here is CASSLGGGGGQPQHF. DNA of the CDR3: TGCGCCAGCAGCTTGGGGGGAGGCGGTGGACAGCCCCAGCATTTT.

The CDR3 DNA sequence: TGTGCCAGCAGCCCCCCCCAGGGCCCTGGAAACACCATATATTTT. Its translation is CASSPPQGPGNTIYF. The gene calls are TRBV5-8 and TRBJ1-3, with D maybe TRBD1 (5 bases). V was clipped by 4 bases and J by 2 bases, with 13 bases between them. The germline CDR1 and CDR2 sequences are SGHTS and YDEGEE. The CDR3 sequence is 15 residues long.

This clone was seen a single time. The chain has TRBV3-1 (or the pseudogene TRBV3-2) and TRBJ1-3; no reliable D call. In germline, CDR1 is LGHDT, CDR2 YNNKEL (reference sequence). The CDR3 runs 13 residues. Trimming stripped 0 bases from V and 4 bases from J, with 4 bases between. Here the CDR3 DNA reads TGTGCCAGCAGCCAAGATGGGGGAAACACCATATATTTT. It yields the protein CASSQDGGNTIYF.

V and J are TRBV5-1 and TRBJ1-4; TRBD1 might be the D (6 bases). Germline loops: CDR1 SGHRS, CDR2 YFSETQ. CDR3 size: 17 residues. V lost 1 base and J 0 bases, leaving 13 bases between the germline ends. This CDR3 is CASSLWPGAATNEKLFF. CDR3 nucleotide sequence: TGCGCCAGCAGCTTGTGGCCAGGGGCTGCAACTAATGAAAAACTGTTTTTT. Using reference TRBV5-1 and TRBJ1-4 for the parts outside the CDR3, the full variable domain is KAGVTQTPRYLIKTRGQQVTLSCSPISGHRSVSWYQQTPGQGLQFLFEYFSETQRNKGNFPGRFSGRQFSNSRSEMNVSTLELGDSALYLCASSLWPGAATNEKLFFGSGTQLSVL.

The gene calls are TRBV5-1 and TRBJ1-4; 7 nucleotides match TRBD1. J gave up 4 bases and V 4 bases, and 7 bases lay outside the gene matches. Per the germline V gene, CDR1 is SGHRS and CDR2 is YFSETQ. This CDR3 contains 15 residues. CDR3 nucleotide sequence: TGCGCCAGCAGCCCGACAGGGACTGGTAATGAAAAACTGTTTTTT. Translating it yields CASSPTGTGNEKLFF.

The J gene is TRBJ2-1, the V gene TRBV3-1 (or the pseudogene TRBV3-2), with D possibly matching TRBD1 (6 bases). The CDR3 spans 13 residues. Germline CDR1 LGHDT, CDR2 YNNKEL (reference sequence). The V and J ends lost 3 bases and 7 bases respectively, with 10 bases between them. The CDR3 nucleotides read TGTGCCAGCAGCCAGGGGGCAAGTAATGAGCAGTTCTTC. This translates into CASSQGASNEQFF.

This chain links TRBV28 with TRBJ1-6, with 7 bases matching TRBD1. The CDR3 is made up of 15 amino acids. Trimming removed 5 bases from V and 4 bases from J; junction bases left unmatched: 5. The germline V gene encodes CDR1 MDHEN and CDR2 SYDVKM. CDR3 DNA sequence: TGTGCCAGCAGTCTGGGGGACAGATATAATTCACCCCTCCACTTT. The encoded protein is CASSLGDRYNSPLHF.